The text below deals with one TCR beta chain. The antigen is unknown. One entry per CDR3 protein, called by TCRdb with MiXCR from the RT-PCR reads. Among 650,000 or so distinct CDR3 sequences, approximately 14% were seen once, and the ten largest hold approximately 7.6%. The record originates from a study of response to subunit inactivated influenza vaccine. Broader study findings: It was the authors' suggestion that each seasonal influenza vaccination recruits few new T cells.

The material sequenced was PBMCs from blood, taken approximately 15 days before vaccination. The source of this sequence is a man over 45 who received an inactivated influenza vaccine.

The CDR3 protein is CASSSIGKTDTQYF. The CDR3 DNA is TGTGCCAGCAGCAGTATAGGGAAAACAGATACGCAGTATTTT. V usage is TRBV5-4 and J usage is TRBJ2-3; no firm D call. V shed 4 bases and J shed 3 bases, with 12 bases lying between them. CDR3 length: 14 residues. The germline V gene has CDR1 SGHNT and CDR2 YYREEE (reference sequence).